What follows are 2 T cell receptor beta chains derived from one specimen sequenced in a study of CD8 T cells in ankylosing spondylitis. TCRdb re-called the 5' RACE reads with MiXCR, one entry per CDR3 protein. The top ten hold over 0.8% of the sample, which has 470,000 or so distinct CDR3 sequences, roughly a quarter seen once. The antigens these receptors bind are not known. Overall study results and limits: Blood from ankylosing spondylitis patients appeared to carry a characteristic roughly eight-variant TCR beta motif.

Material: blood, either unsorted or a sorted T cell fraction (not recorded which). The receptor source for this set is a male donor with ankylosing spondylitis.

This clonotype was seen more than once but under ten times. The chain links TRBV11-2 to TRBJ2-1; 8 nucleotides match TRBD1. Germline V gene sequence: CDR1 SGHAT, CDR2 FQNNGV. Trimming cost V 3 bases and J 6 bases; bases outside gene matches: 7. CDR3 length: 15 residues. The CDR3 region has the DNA TGTGCCAGCAGCTTCCGACAGGGGAACGTCAATGAGCAGTTCTTC. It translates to CASSFRQGNVNEQFF.

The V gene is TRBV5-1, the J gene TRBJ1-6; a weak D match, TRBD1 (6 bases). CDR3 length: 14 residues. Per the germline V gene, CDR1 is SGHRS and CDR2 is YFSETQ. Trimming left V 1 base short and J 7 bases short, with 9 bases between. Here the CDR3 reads CASSLWDINSPLHF. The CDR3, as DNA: TGCGCCAGCAGCTTGTGGGACATCAATTCACCCCTCCACTTT.